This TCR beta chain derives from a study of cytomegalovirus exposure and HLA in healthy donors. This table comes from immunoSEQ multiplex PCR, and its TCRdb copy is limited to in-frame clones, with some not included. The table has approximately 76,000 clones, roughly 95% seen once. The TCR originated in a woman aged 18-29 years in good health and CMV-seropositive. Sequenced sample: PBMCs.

CDR3 residues: CASSYSLNARTYGYTF. The CDR3 DNA is TGTGCCAGCAGTTACTCTCTGAACGCACGAACTTATGGCTACACCTTC. The chain employs TRBV6-5 and TRBJ1-2; D is unresolved. This CDR3 contains 16 residues. The V end lost 0 bases, the J end lost 5 bases, and 16 bases lay between the germline ends. Germline lookup yields CDR1 MNHEY and CDR2 SVGAGI.